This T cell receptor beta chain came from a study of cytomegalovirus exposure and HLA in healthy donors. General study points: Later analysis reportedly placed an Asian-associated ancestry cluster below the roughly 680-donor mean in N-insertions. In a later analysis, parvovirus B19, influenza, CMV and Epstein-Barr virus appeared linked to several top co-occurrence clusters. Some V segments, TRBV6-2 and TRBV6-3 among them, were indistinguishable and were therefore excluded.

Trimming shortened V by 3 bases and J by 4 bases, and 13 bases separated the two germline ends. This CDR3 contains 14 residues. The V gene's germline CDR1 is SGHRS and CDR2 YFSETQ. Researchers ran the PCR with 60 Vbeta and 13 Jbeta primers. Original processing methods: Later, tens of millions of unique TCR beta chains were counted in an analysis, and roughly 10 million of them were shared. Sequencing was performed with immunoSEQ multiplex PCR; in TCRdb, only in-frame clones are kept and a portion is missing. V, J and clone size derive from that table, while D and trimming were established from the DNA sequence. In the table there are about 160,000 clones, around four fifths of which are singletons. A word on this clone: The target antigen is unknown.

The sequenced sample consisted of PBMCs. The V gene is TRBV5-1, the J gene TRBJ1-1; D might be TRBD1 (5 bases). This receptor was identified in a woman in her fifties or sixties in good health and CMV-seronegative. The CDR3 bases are TGCGCCAGCAGCTCCAGGGTGGGTAGCACTGAAGCTTTCTTT. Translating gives CASSSRVGSTEAFF. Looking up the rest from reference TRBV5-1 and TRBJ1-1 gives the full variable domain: KAGVTQTPRYLIKTRGQQVTLSCSPISGHRSVSWYQQTPGQGLQFLFEYFSETQRNKGNFPGRFSGRQFSNSRSEMNVSTLELGDSALYLCASSSRVGSTEAFFGQGTRLTVV.